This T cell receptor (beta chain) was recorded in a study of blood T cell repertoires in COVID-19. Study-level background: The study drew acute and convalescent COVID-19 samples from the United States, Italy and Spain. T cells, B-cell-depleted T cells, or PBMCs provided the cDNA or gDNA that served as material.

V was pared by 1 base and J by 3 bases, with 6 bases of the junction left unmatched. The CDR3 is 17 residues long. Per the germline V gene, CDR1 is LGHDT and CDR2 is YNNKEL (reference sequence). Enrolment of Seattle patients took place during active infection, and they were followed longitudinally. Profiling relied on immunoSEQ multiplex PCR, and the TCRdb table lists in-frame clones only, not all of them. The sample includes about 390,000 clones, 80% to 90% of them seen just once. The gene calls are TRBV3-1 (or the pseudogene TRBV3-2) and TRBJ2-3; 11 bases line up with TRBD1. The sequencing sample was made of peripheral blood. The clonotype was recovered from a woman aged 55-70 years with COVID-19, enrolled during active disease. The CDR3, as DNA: TGTGCCAGCAGCCAAGTTTCGGGACAGGGGGGGACAGATACGCAGTATTTT. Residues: CASSQVSGQGGTDTQYF.